This T cell receptor beta chain stems from a study of blood T cell repertoires in COVID-19 (TCRdb year 2020). Study-level background: Collaborator samples came from the United States, Italy and Spain and covered acute and convalescent phases of COVID-19. The prospective study material was composed of cDNA or gDNA derived from T cells, B-cell-depleted T cells, or PBMCs. The dataset comprised deeply sampled blood TCRbeta repertoires from subjects exposed to, actively infected with, or recovered from COVID-19. The repertoires were released in a freely available public database meant as a resource for research on the immune response to SARS-CoV-2. Samples came from the ongoing ImmuneRACE study (first 160 participants) plus 1,254 subjects from 6 global collaborators. The sample metadata nearly always contained a de-identified subject ID, COVID-19 status, age in years and sex. Where available, HLA class I and class II types were obtained from metadata supplied by the sample provider rather than from assay-based typing. Study-wide conclusions, independent of this receptor: Clinical and demographic metadata were provided uncurated, with the amount varying by source and participant.

The collaborating institutions used their own protocols to collect whole blood in K2EDTA tubes. Collaborator samples were shipped for TCRbeta analysis as frozen whole blood, isolated PBMCs, or DNA extracted from either sample type. From its cysteine to its phenylalanine, the CDR3 spans 16 amino acids. The entry retains the CDR3 DNA only, 48 bases that are in frame from base 1. TCRbeta CDR3 regions were amplified from genomic DNA by means of the immunoSEQ Assay, a bias-controlled multiplex PCR. In the authors' own workflow: The number of nucleated cells in each sample was estimated by amplification of reference gene primers within the assay. To quantify the absolute abundance of each unique TCRbeta CDR3 rearrangement, sequence reads were collapsed and filtered. Productive Simpson clonality was computed per sample as the square root of Simpson's diversity index over productive rearrangements. Drawn from immuneACCESS, this table holds only the in-frame rearrangements with V and J called that TCRdb kept. Clones are partly lost; checked studies trace under half to an unresolved V gene and leave the rest unexplained. V, J and clone size reflect that table, while D and trimming were determined from the DNA. This sample has tens of thousands of clones in its table, and approximately 93% of those were observed once. The ten largest clones represent 2% to 2.5% of the sample.

Regarding this clone: Its antigen is not yet known. Base qualities are not recorded, but no much larger clone differs from it by a single base.

The rearrangement combines TRBV12-2 with TRBJ2-2; the DNA was not compared with TRBD2, the D call given in the table. TRBV12-2 is a pseudogene segment. Sequenced input: peripheral blood. The clonotype comes from a man aged 50 to 59 with active COVID-19. The CDR3 has the sequence CASRLGTSSETGELFF. The bases read TGTGCAAGTCGCTTAGGGACTAGTAGTGAAACCGGGGAGCTGTTTTTT.